The 27 T cell receptor beta chains below all came from one sample that was sequenced in a study of tumor and adjacent non-tumor tissue in lung cancer. The library came from three nested PCR rounds adapted from ARM-PCR protocols. TCRdb re-analysed the multiplex PCR reads in MiXCR, keeping a single row per CDR3 protein. This sample carries 100,000 or so distinct CDR3 sequences, 80% of them seen once, and the ten largest clones take around 30%. RNA was extracted from bulk tissue without any cell sorting. More than 3 cm separated this lung sample from the edge of the tumor. The sequenced sample consisted of distant non-tumor lung tissue. These receptors were collected from a man aged 55 to 70 with small cell lung cancer.

With respect to this clonotype: Because it lacks the conserved phenylalanine or tryptophan at the end, this CDR3 is likely a read error. The rearrangement uses TRBV11-1 and TRBJ2-1; no definite D call. Germline CDR1 is SGHAT and CDR2 is FQDESV (reference sequence). There are 20 residues in the CDR3. V was trimmed by 7 bases and J by 9 bases, leaving 37 bases between them. The CDR3 DNA sequence: TGTGCCAGCAACGCCACTCCCCGTTGGGTCCCAACCACAAGTATTGGTGAGCAGTTCTTG. Encoded protein: CASNATPRWVPTTSIGEQFL.

Turning to this clonotype: A read error may produce the germline difference seen at one junction end. The rearrangement uses TRBV11-2 and TRBJ2-1, with D unclear. Looked up from germline, CDR1 is SGHAT and CDR2 is FQNNGV. The CDR3 has 14 amino acids. This CDR3 is CTSSRADPYNEQFF. The CDR3 DNA reads TGTACCAGCAGCAGAGCCGATCCATACAATGAGCAGTTCTTC.

Of note for this clonotype: At one boundary the junction diverges from the germline segment, which might be a read error. The CDR3 coding sequence is TGTGACTGGACTCCGGCCCACTATGGCTACACCTTC. Protein sequence: CDWTPAHYGYTF. The chain joins TRBV30 to TRBJ1-2; D not certain. In germline, CDR1 is GTSNPN, CDR2 SVGIG (reference sequence). The CDR3 totals 12 residues. Drawing the rest from reference TRBV30 and TRBJ1-2, the complete variable domain is SQTIHQWPATLVQPVGSPLSLECTVEGTSNPNLYWYRQAAGRGLQLLFYSVGIGQISSEVPQNLSASRPQDRQFILSSKKLLLSDSGFYLCDWTPAHYGYTFGSGTRLTVV.

Turning to this clonotype: At one end, the junction sequence differs from germline, possibly due to a read error. This chain connects TRBV11-3 to TRBJ2-1; a possible D gene is TRBD2 (5 bases). The germline V gene has CDR1 SGHNT and CDR2 YENEEA. The CDR3 contains 14 residues. The CDR3 sequence: CASSMGSSYDEQFF. CDR3 coding DNA: TGTGCCAGCAGCATGGGGAGCTCCTACGATGAGCAGTTCTTC.

Of note for this clonotype: Its ends do not fully match the called genes, so a read error is possible. This chain links TRBV20-1 with TRBJ1-5; D is uncertain. Germline CDR1 is DFQATT and CDR2 is SNEGSKA (reference sequence). This CDR3 contains 14 residues. The CDR3 loop is CSARRADSYQPQHF. CDR3 DNA: TGCAGTGCCCGTCGGGCCGATAGCTATCAGCCCCAGCATTTT.

Comments on this clonotype: The junction does not match germline at one end; this may be a read error. The rearrangement uses TRBV4-2 and TRBJ1-4; 7 nucleotides align to TRBD1. The CDR3 is 14 amino acids. The germline gives CDR1 LGHNA, CDR2 YNFKEQ. The CDR3: CASNQVQGMEKLFF. Written as DNA, the CDR3 is TGTGCCAGCAACCAAGTACAGGGGATGGAAAAGCTGTTTTTT.

This chain connects TRBV27 to TRBJ2-7, with D perhaps TRBD1 or TRBD2 (5 bases each). V was trimmed by 4 bases and J by 0 bases, leaving 13 bases between them. The CDR3 totals 15 residues. CDR1 MNHEY and CDR2 SMNVEV come from the germline V gene (reference sequence). The CDR3 reads CASSSGTEASYEQYF. The CDR3 DNA follows: TGTGCCAGCAGTTCCGGGACGGAGGCCTCCTACGAGCAGTACTTC.

As for this clonotype: A much larger clone lies a single base off, so this may be a read error. The genes are TRBV5-4 and TRBJ2-5; unclear D gene. CDR3 length: 15 residues. From germline, CDR1 is SGHNT and CDR2 YYREEE (reference sequence). The V gene lost 4 bases and the J gene lost 3 bases, with 16 bases spanning the gap. For the CDR3, the DNA is TGTGCCAGCAGCATGGAAGGGTTTCAGAAAGAGACCCAGTACTTC. Translating gives CASSMEGFQKETQYF.

V usage is TRBV29-1 and J usage is TRBJ2-7; the match to TRBD1 covers 9 bases. The CDR3 is 13 amino acids. CDR1 is SQVTM and CDR2 is ANQGSEA in the germline V gene. The CDR3 region has the DNA TGCAGTGCGGCGGGACAGGGAAGCTGCGAGCAGTACTTC. This sequence encodes CSAAGQGSCEQYF.

In the case of this clonotype: A read error may produce the germline difference seen at one junction end. This chain connects TRBV11-3 to TRBJ2-2, with 8 bases matching TRBD1. This CDR3 is 15 amino acids long. Germline V gene sequence: CDR1 SGHNT, CDR2 YENEEA. CDR3 DNA: TGTGCCAGCAGCCGGGACAGGAGAGCGTCCTGGGAACTGTTTTTT. Residues: CASSRDRRASWELFF.

This clonotype was seen just once. CDR3 sequence (DNA): TGTGCCAGCAGGGACACAGGGAGCCTAAACTATGGCTACACCTTC. Translating it yields CASRDTGSLNYGYTF. This sequence joins TRBV2 and TRBJ1-2; a weak D match, TRBD1 (6 bases). The V end was cut by 6 bases, the J end by 2 bases, with 16 bases between. From germline, CDR1 is SNHLY and CDR2 FYNNEI. This CDR3 spans 15 amino acids. Looking up the rest from reference TRBV2 and TRBJ1-2 gives the full variable domain: EPEVTQTPSHQVTQMGQEVILRCVPISNHLYFYWYRQILGQKVEFLVSFYNNEISEKSEIFDDQFSVERPDGSNFTLKIRSTKLEDSAMYFCASRDTGSLNYGYTFGSGTRLTVV.

About this clonotype: At one end, the junction sequence differs from germline, possibly due to a read error. This chain joins TRBV4-1 and TRBJ2-1, with D possibly TRBD2 on 5 matching bases. The CDR3 has 16 residues. Per the germline V gene, CDR1 is MGHRA and CDR2 is YSYEKL. The CDR3 reads CANSQDVGASYNEQFF. CDR3 in DNA: TGCGCCAACAGCCAAGACGTGGGAGCATCCTACAATGAGCAGTTCTTC.

A note on this clonotype: Given a much more abundant clone one base away, this may be a read error. This chain uses TRBV5-1 with TRBJ2-1; D might be TRBD1 (6 bases). Trimming took 6 bases from V and 15 from J, leaving 22 bases between them. From germline, CDR1 is SGHRS and CDR2 YFSETQ. The CDR3 contains 13 residues. The CDR3 DNA follows: TGCGCCAGCAACCGTTTCGACTGGGGGCAAAGGTTCTTC. Its protein is CASNRFDWGQRFF.

As to this clonotype: This sequence may be a read error, since a much larger clone differs from it by one base. This chain links TRBV20-1 with TRBJ2-1, with a weak D call TRBD2 (5 bases). The V and J ends lost 3 bases and 2 bases respectively, with 14 bases between them. The CDR3 contains 15 residues. Germline-derived CDR1 and CDR2 are DFQATT and SNEGSKA (reference sequence). Written as DNA, the CDR3 is TGCAGTGCTAGTGTCGGGATATTCACCTACAATGAGCAGTTCTTC. It codes for CSASVGIFTYNEQFF.

Comment on this clonotype: The conserved phenylalanine or tryptophan is not found at the CDR3 terminus, so this likely reflects a read error. The DNA is omitted, as the CDR3 cannot be located on it reliably, and the CDR3 follows TCRdb's listing. This chain's CDR3 is CAISELGGLGGNQPEHS. V usage is TRBV10-3 and J usage is TRBJ1-5. CDR1 is ENHRY and CDR2 is SYGVKD in the germline V gene. The CDR3 numbers 17 amino acids, ends counted.

On this clonotype: An end of the junction differs from the germline gene, which may be a read error. The chain carries TRBV20-1 and TRBJ1-2; D possibly corresponds to TRBD1 (5 bases). The CDR3 spans 14 residues. CDR1 is DFQATT, CDR2 SNEGSKA, per germline (reference sequence). The CDR3 loop reads CSAPRRGREYGYAF. The CDR3 coding sequence is TGCAGTGCACCTAGGAGGGGCAGAGAGTATGGCTACGCCTTC.

The chain has TRBV20-1 and TRBJ1-4; unclear D gene. In germline, CDR1 is DFQATT, CDR2 SNEGSKA (reference sequence). Trimming left V 1 base short and J 6 bases short, with 15 bases between. The CDR3 is 15 residues long. The CDR3 DNA reads as TGCAGTGCTAGAGTCGGGTCCGCGGTCTATGAAAAACTGTTTTTT. It specifies CSARVGSAVYEKLFF.

The chain employs TRBV11-2 and TRBJ2-1; 9 bases map to TRBD2. After removal of 5 bases from V and 16 bases from J, the junction contained 18 bases not matched to a gene. The CDR3 totals 15 residues. Germline-derived CDR1 and CDR2 are SGHAT and FQNNGV. CDR3 DNA: TGTGCCAGCAGCAATGTAGCGGGAGTCCCGGATGAGTACTTCTTC. Translated: CASSNVAGVPDEYFF.

This clonotype showed up many times. The chain couples TRBV29-1 to TRBJ2-5, with D possibly being TRBD2 (5 bases). The germline V and J ends were trimmed by 7 bases and 2 bases, with 11 bases remaining between them. CDR1 and CDR2 (germline): SQVTM, ANQGSEA. There are 12 residues in the CDR3. The CDR3 loop is CSAFTGQETQYF. CDR3 sequence (DNA): TGCAGCGCCTTTACGGGACAAGAGACCCAGTACTTC.

In the case of this clonotype: Lacking the conserved final phenylalanine or tryptophan, this CDR3 likely reflects a read error. This chain uses TRBV6-5 with TRBJ2-7; TRBD2 matches 7 bases. The CDR3 covers 14 residues. Germline trimming cut 1 base from V and 3 bases from J; bases unmatched to any gene: 3. Germline CDR1 is MNHEY and CDR2 is SVGAGI. The CDR3 nucleotides are TGTGCCAGCAGTTACTTGAGCGGGGACTACGAGCAGTACTTA. Protein: CASSYLSGDYEQYL.

Comment on this clonotype: At one end, the junction sequence differs from germline, possibly due to a read error. CDR3 bases: TGCAGTGTTAGAGAAGCTAGCGGGATAAGGGTCAATGAGCAGTACTTC. Its translation: CSVREASGIRVNEQYF. This chain uses TRBV20-1 with TRBJ2-1, with 9 positions matching TRBD2. The J call may be faulty, since TRBJ2-7 better matches the DNA end. Germline loops: CDR1 DFQATT, CDR2 SNEGSKA (reference sequence). This CDR3 spans 16 amino acids.

This clonotype was seen once. The CDR3 DNA sequence: TGTGCCAGCAGCTCCGGGTGGGGGACTAGCGGAAGTATCTACAATGAGCAGTTCTTC. It specifies CASSSGWGTSGSIYNEQFF. This chain links TRBV11-2 with TRBJ2-1; 11 nucleotides line up with TRBD2. Germline V lookup: CDR1 SGHAT, CDR2 FQNNGV. The junction had 14 bases not matched to a gene; V was cut back by 4 bases and J by 3 bases. This CDR3 has 19 residues.

This chain connects TRBV6-1 to TRBJ2-5; no reliable D call. The CDR3 runs 14 residues. The germline gives CDR1 MNHNS, CDR2 SASEGT. V lost 6 bases and J 3 bases, leaving 14 bases between the germline ends. CDR3 residues: CASRNLPAEETQYF. CDR3 sequence (DNA): TGTGCCAGCAGGAACTTACCGGCGGAAGAGACCCAGTACTTC.

This clonotype was counted ten times or more. The CDR3 loop is CAWSVQGNTEAFF. CDR3 bases: TGTGCCTGGAGTGTACAGGGGAACACTGAAGCTTTCTTT. The rearrangement links TRBV30 to TRBJ1-1, with a tentative D call TRBD1 (6 bases). Between the trimmed V and J ends, which lost 0 bases and 1 base, there was a span of 6 bases. Per germline, CDR1 GTSNPN and CDR2 SVGIG (reference sequence). This CDR3 has 13 amino acids.

A word on this clonotype: At one of its ends the junction is not consistent with the germline gene, which may arise from a read error. The V gene is TRBV6-6, the J gene TRBJ2-6; D call uncertain. The CDR3 is made up of 15 amino acids. The germline V gene has CDR1 MNHNY and CDR2 SVGAGI (reference sequence). The CDR3 protein is CASSLQPAGANVLTF. CDR3 nucleotides: TGTGCCAGCAGCTTACAGCCCGCTGGTGCCAACGTCCTGACTTTC.

As regards this clonotype: The conserved final phenylalanine or tryptophan is absent from the CDR3, which likely points to a read error. The rearrangement joins TRBV11-2 to TRBJ2-1; 8 bases fit TRBD2. Germline V lookup: CDR1 SGHAT, CDR2 FQNNGV. The CDR3 is made up of 18 amino acids. The CDR3 region is CASSLGVAGCYYYNEQFL. CDR3 in DNA: TGTGCCAGCAGCTTAGGAGTAGCGGGATGCTACTACTACAATGAACAGTTCCTC.

With respect to this clonotype: The missing conserved phenylalanine or tryptophan at the end of this CDR3 makes a read error likely. The chain uses TRBV4-2 and TRBJ2-1, with 10 positions matching TRBD2. The CDR3 totals 16 residues. Germline CDR1 LGHNA, CDR2 YNFKEQ. CDR3 amino acids: CASSQDPSGRYNEQFL. The DNA for the CDR3 is TGTGCAAGCAGCCAAGATCCTAGCGGGAGATACAATGAGCAGTTCTTA.